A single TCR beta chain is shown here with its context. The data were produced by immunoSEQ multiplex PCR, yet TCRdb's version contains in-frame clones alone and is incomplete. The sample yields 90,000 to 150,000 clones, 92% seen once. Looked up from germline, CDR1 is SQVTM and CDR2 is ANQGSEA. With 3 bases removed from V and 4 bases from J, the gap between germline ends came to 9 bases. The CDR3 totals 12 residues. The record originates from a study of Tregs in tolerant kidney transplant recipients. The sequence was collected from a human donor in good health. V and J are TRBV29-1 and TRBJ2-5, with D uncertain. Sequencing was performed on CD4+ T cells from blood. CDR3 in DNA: TGCAGCGTTGACGAGACACGAGAGACCCAGTACTTC. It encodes CSVDETRETQYF.